This TCR beta chain was profiled in a study of blood T cell repertoires in COVID-19. In the study overall: The United States, Italy and Spain supplied acute and convalescent COVID-19 samples. T cells, B-cell-depleted T cells, or PBMCs provided the cDNA or gDNA that served as material.

The V gene's germline CDR1 is LGHNT and CDR2 FRNRAP. The CDR3 length is 13 residues. Trimming took off 1 base at V and 5 bases at J, with 8 bases between the two ends. Followed over time, Seattle patients had been enrolled while infection was active. As processed by the authors: Reference gene primers were amplified, and this amplification served to estimate nucleated cell counts. Some clones are missing from TCRdb's copy, which holds only in-frame ones; the method was immunoSEQ multiplex PCR. D and trimming were read from the DNA, whereas the V and J calls and clone size are those reported in that table. In the table there are 330,000 or so clones, 87% of which are singletons.

The chain is built from TRBV12-5 and TRBJ2-5; maybe TRBD1 (6 bases). The sequenced material came from peripheral blood. The clonotype originates from a man aged 25-45 years with COVID-19, enrolled during active disease. CDR3 DNA sequence: TGTGCTAGTGGTTTGGGGACAGTTGAGACCCAGTACTTC. Translation: CASGLGTVETQYF.